These 26 T cell receptor beta chains were all obtained from the same sample, sequenced in a study of T cells after somatic rescue of genetic block. Assay used: immunoSEQ multiplex PCR; TCRdb lists only in-frame clones, some missing. The sample lists 65,000 to 70,000 clones, roughly nine tenths occurring once. Sequencing was performed on peripheral blood mononuclear cells (PBMCs). The receptors here all came from a middle-aged man.

This sequence joins TRBV5-1 and TRBJ2-7; D gene ambiguous. The CDR3 runs to 12 residues. Germline loops: CDR1 SGHRS, CDR2 YFSETQ. Trimming removed 1 base from V and 5 bases from J, with 7 bases in between. The CDR3 here is CASSLIRDEQYF. The CDR3 region has the DNA TGCGCCAGCAGCTTGATCCGGGACGAGCAGTACTTC. Using reference TRBV5-1 and TRBJ2-7 for the parts outside the CDR3, the full variable domain is KAGVTQTPRYLIKTRGQQVTLSCSPISGHRSVSWYQQTPGQGLQFLFEYFSETQRNKGNFPGRFSGRQFSNSRSEMNVSTLELGDSALYLCASSLIRDEQYFGPGTRLTVT.

The chain couples TRBV29-1 to TRBJ2-7, with 10 bases matching TRBD1. Trimming removed 0 bases from V and 2 bases from J; junction bases left unmatched: 1. Germline assignment: CDR1 SQVTM and CDR2 ANQGSEA. CDR3 length equals 14 residues. CDR3 bases: TGCAGCGTTGAAGACGGACAGGGGGCCTACGAGCAGTACTTC. It translates to CSVEDGQGAYEQYF.

The CDR3 nucleotides read TGTGCCAGCAGCACCGCACAGGGCCCAGAGACCCAGTACTTC. Translating gives CASSTAQGPETQYF. This sequence joins TRBV7-6 and TRBJ2-5, with D perhaps matching TRBD1 (6 bases). Germline V gene sequence: CDR1 SGHVS, CDR2 FNYEAQ. With 5 bases removed from V and 4 bases from J, the gap between germline ends came to 14 bases. The CDR3 totals 14 residues.

This chain uses TRBV7-9 with TRBJ1-6; D perhaps matches TRBD1 (5 bases). The CDR3 totals 16 residues. CDR1 is SEHNR, CDR2 FQNEAQ, per germline (reference sequence). Trimming removed 1 base at V and 0 bases at J, with 7 bases between. CDR3 residues: CASSLGGGSYNSPLHF. CDR3 in DNA: TGTGCCAGCAGCTTAGGGGGGGGCTCCTATAATTCACCCCTCCACTTT.

The chain recombines TRBV5-1 with TRBJ2-3, with a possible D match to TRBD2 (5 bases). The CDR3 is 14 amino acids. Per the germline V gene, CDR1 is SGHRS and CDR2 is YFSETQ. V was cut by 2 bases and J by 0 bases, with 7 bases left in between. The DNA for the CDR3 is TGCGCCAGCAGCTTCGGCGGGAGCACAGATACGCAGTATTTT. Translating gives CASSFGGSTDTQYF.

The chain combines TRBV2 with TRBJ1-3, with D tentatively TRBD1 (6 bases). This CDR3 is built from 13 residues. V was cut by 8 bases and J by 0 bases, with 8 bases left in between. In germline, CDR1 is SNHLY, CDR2 FYNNEI. CDR3 DNA sequence: TGTGCCAGCGACAGGATCTCTGGAAACACCATATATTTT. Its protein product is CASDRISGNTIYF. The full variable domain, completed using reference TRBV2 and TRBJ1-3, is EPEVTQTPSHQVTQMGQEVILRCVPISNHLYFYWYRQILGQKVEFLVSFYNNEISEKSEIFDDQFSVERPDGSNFTLKIRSTKLEDSAMYFCASDRISGNTIYFGEGSWLTVV.

The chain carries TRBV28 and TRBJ1-4, with a tentative D call TRBD1 (5 bases). Germline values: CDR1 MDHEN, CDR2 SYDVKM. Between the trimmed V and J ends, which lost 5 bases and 12 bases, there was a span of 16 bases. The CDR3 length is 13 residues. This CDR3 reads CASSMGGARELFF. The CDR3 nucleotides read TGTGCCAGCAGTATGGGTGGAGCCAGGGAACTGTTTTTT.

Of note for this clone: One junction end disagrees with the germline gene, perhaps due to a read error. The rearrangement uses TRBV19 and TRBJ1-5; TRBD1 might be the D (6 bases). Germline V gene data show CDR1 as LNHDA and CDR2 as SQIVND (reference sequence). The CDR3 totals 15 residues. The chain's CDR3 is CASSEDRSSNQPQHF. Here the CDR3 DNA reads TGTGCGAGTAGTGAGGACAGAAGCAGCAATCAGCCCCAGCATTTT.

This clone came up a few times. V usage is TRBV30 and J usage is TRBJ1-6, with D possibly being TRBD1 (6 bases). Germline values: CDR1 GTSNPN, CDR2 SVGIG (reference sequence). The CDR3 contains 13 residues. Trimming removed 3 bases at V and 7 bases at J, with 10 bases between. CDR3 bases: TGTGCCTGGAGGACAGGCCTGAATTCACCCCTCCACTTT. Its protein product is CAWRTGLNSPLHF.

The chain recombines TRBV7-8 with TRBJ2-1, with D perhaps TRBD1 (6 bases). Germline assignment: CDR1 SGHVS and CDR2 FQNEAQ. The CDR3 spans 15 residues. Trimming took off 5 bases at V and 3 bases at J, with 14 bases between the two ends. The CDR3 DNA follows: TGTGCCAGCAGCCCCGGACAGCAGATCTACAATGAGCAGTTCTTC. It translates to CASSPGQQIYNEQFF.

The rearrangement links TRBV6-6 to TRBJ2-1, with D hard to call. V lost 2 bases and J 8 bases, leaving 10 bases between the germline ends. Germline V lookup: CDR1 MNHNY, CDR2 SVGAGI (reference sequence). The CDR3 has 13 residues. The CDR3 here is CASSYDRAHEQFF. The CDR3 DNA sequence: TGTGCCAGCAGTTACGATAGGGCGCATGAGCAGTTCTTC.

The CDR3 coding sequence is TGTGCCAGTAGTACGGGGACGGGCTACGAGCAGTACTTC. It yields the protein CASSTGTGYEQYF. The J gene is TRBJ2-7, the V gene TRBV19, with D perhaps being TRBD1 or TRBD2 (5 bases each). CDR3 length equals 13 residues. Trimming left V 4 bases short and J 3 bases short, with 10 bases between. Germline values: CDR1 LNHDA, CDR2 SQIVND (reference sequence).

The chain combines TRBV6-5 with TRBJ1-5, with unresolved D. V was shortened by 1 base and J by 5 bases, with 12 bases between the two germline ends. From germline, CDR1 is MNHEY and CDR2 SVGAGI. The CDR3 totals 15 residues. The CDR3 sequence is CASSYLGLGDQPQHF. The CDR3 region has the DNA TGTGCCAGCAGTTACTTAGGACTTGGGGATCAGCCCCAGCATTTT.

The chain uses TRBV6-5 and TRBJ2-7; D might be TRBD2 (6 bases). The V gene's germline CDR1 is MNHEY and CDR2 SVGAGI. CDR3 length: 14 residues. V lost 7 bases to trimming and J lost 4 bases, with 17 bases between them. The CDR3 protein is CASNRAGLSYEQYF. The CDR3 bases are TGTGCCAGCAATAGGGCGGGACTGTCGTACGAGCAGTACTTC.

Only one count was recorded for this clone. The chain links TRBV19 to TRBJ2-1; TRBD2 matches 10 bases. V dropped 7 bases and J dropped 8; count of bases not matched to a gene: 20. Germline CDR1 reads LNHDA; CDR2 reads SQIVND (reference sequence). This CDR3 region has 18 residues. CDR3 DNA: TGTGCCAGTATGGGGGAGGGACTAGCGCCGAGCGGGACGGATGAGCAGTTCTTC. Protein product: CASMGEGLAPSGTDEQFF.

The chain has TRBV19 and TRBJ1-5; 10 bases are a match to TRBD1. The ends lost 2 bases at V and 0 bases at J; junction bases unmatched: 7. The CDR3 loop spans 18 amino acids. Per the germline V gene, CDR1 is LNHDA and CDR2 is SQIVND (reference sequence). The CDR3 spells CASSIPPDRGVSNQPQHF. The CDR3 coding sequence is TGTGCCAGTAGTATACCACCGGACAGGGGGGTTAGCAATCAGCCCCAGCATTTT.

The chain employs TRBV28 and TRBJ2-1; 8 bases are shared with TRBD2. V was pared by 5 bases and J by 7 bases, with 7 bases of the junction left unmatched. Germline V gene lookup returns CDR1 MDHEN and CDR2 SYDVKM. The CDR3 loop spans 14 amino acids. The chain's CDR3 is CASSTIAGINEQFF. CDR3 nucleotides: TGTGCCAGCAGTACCATAGCGGGGATAAATGAGCAGTTCTTC. The whole variable domain, filled in from reference TRBV28 and TRBJ2-1, reads DVKVTQSSRYLVKRTGEKVFLECVQDMDHENMFWYRQDPGLGLRLIYFSYDVKMKEKGDIPEGYSVSREKKERFSLILESASTNQTSMYLCASSTIAGINEQFFGPGTRLTVL.

The gene calls are TRBV27 and TRBJ2-6; 11 positions agree with TRBD2. The CDR3 runs to 17 residues. CDR1 and CDR2 from the germline V gene are MNHEY and SMNVEV (reference sequence). J lost 0 bases, V lost 6 bases, and 4 bases had no gene match. The CDR3 sequence is CASSGLAGFSGANVLTF. CDR3 coding DNA: TGTGCCAGCAGCGGACTAGCGGGCTTCTCTGGGGCCAACGTCCTGACTTTC.

The V call is TRBV6-1, the J call TRBJ1-4, with 10 positions matching TRBD1. Germline V gene lookup returns CDR1 MNHNS and CDR2 SASEGT. Trimming removed 6 bases from V and 8 bases from J; junction bases left unmatched: 6. This CDR3 comprises 14 residues. The CDR3 here is CASRGTGAGEKLFF. The CDR3 nucleotides are TGTGCCAGCAGGGGGACAGGGGCCGGGGAAAAACTGTTTTTT.

This clone was observed once. The chain couples TRBV5-1 to TRBJ2-5; 7 bases match TRBD2. Matching the DNA end better, TRBJ2-7 makes the J call doubtful. The CDR3 consists of 13 residues. Germline V gene data show CDR1 as SGHRS and CDR2 as YFSETQ. The CDR3 is CASSTGLSYEQYF. As DNA, the CDR3 is TGCGCCAGCAGCACGGGACTATCCTACGAGCAGTACTTC.

This sequence joins TRBV19 and TRBJ2-2, with D perhaps TRBD2 (5 bases). The length of the CDR3 is 15 residues. Between the trimmed V and J ends, which lost 3 bases and 5 bases, there was a span of 13 bases. Germline CDR1 LNHDA, CDR2 SQIVND (reference sequence). The CDR3 bases are TGTGCCAGTAGTATGGCCCACGGGAATACCGGGGAGCTGTTTTTT. Translating gives CASSMAHGNTGELFF.

V is TRBV9 and J is TRBJ1-1; perhaps TRBD1 as D (5 bases). The CDR3 has 13 residues. V dropped 3 bases and J dropped 1 base, with 7 bases sitting between them. Germline V gene sequence: CDR1 SGDLS, CDR2 YYNGEE. As DNA, the CDR3 is TGTGCCAGCAGCGCAACAGGGAACACTGAAGCTTTCTTT. It is translated as CASSATGNTEAFF.

The chain has TRBV10-3 and TRBJ1-5, with D unclear. Germline V gene data show CDR1 as ENHRY and CDR2 as SYGVKD. The CDR3 totals 16 residues. Deletions cut 6 bases from V and 2 bases from J, with 17 bases between. The CDR3 sequence: CAIRPGPSGGNQPQHF. CDR3 nucleotides: TGTGCCATCAGACCGGGTCCCTCAGGCGGCAATCAGCCCCAGCATTTT.

The J gene is TRBJ2-6, the V gene TRBV18; no definite D call. Germline V lookup: CDR1 KGHSH, CDR2 LQKENI. The CDR3 consists of 15 residues. V was cut by 0 bases and J by 0 bases, with 3 bases left in between. The DNA of the CDR3 is TGTGCCAGCTCACCACCGCCCTCTGGGGCCAACGTCCTGACTTTC. This translates into CASSPPPSGANVLTF.

This clone has only one observation. This rearrangement joins TRBV9 to TRBJ1-5, with D maybe TRBD1 (6 bases). Per the germline V gene, CDR1 is SGDLS and CDR2 is YYNGEE. The CDR3 totals 15 residues. Trimming removed 3 bases from V and 3 bases from J, with 13 bases in between. CDR3 nucleotides: TGTGCCAGCAGCGCCAACACAGGGCCCAATCAGCCCCAGCATTTT. This encodes CASSANTGPNQPQHF.

The gene calls are TRBV6-5 and TRBJ1-1; TRBD1 might be the D (5 bases). With 1 base removed from V and 1 base from J, the gap between germline ends came to 13 bases. Germline CDR1 MNHEY, CDR2 SVGAGI. The CDR3 length is 16 residues. This chain's CDR3 is CASSYFIDSWNTEAFF. CDR3 in DNA: TGTGCCAGCAGTTACTTTATCGACAGCTGGAACACTGAAGCTTTCTTT.